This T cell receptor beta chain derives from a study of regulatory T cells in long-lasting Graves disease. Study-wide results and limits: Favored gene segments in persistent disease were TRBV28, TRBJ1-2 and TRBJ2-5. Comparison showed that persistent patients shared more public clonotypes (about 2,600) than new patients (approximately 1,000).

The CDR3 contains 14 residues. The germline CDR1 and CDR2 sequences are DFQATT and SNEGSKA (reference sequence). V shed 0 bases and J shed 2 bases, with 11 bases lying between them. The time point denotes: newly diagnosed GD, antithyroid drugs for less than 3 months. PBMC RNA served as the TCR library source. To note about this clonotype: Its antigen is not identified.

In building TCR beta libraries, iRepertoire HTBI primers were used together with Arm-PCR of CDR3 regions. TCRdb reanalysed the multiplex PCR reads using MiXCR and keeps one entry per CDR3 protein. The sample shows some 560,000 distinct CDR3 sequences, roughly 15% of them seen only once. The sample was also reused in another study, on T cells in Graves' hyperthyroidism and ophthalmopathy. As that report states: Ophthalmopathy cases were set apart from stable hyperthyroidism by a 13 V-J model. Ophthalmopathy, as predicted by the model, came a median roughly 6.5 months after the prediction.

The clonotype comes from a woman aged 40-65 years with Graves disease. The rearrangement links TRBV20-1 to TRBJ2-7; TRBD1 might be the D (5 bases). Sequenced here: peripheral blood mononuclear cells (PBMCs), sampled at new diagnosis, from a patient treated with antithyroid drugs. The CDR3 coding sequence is TGCAGTGCTAGAGATTACAGGATGACCTACGAGCAGTACTTC. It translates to CSARDYRMTYEQYF.